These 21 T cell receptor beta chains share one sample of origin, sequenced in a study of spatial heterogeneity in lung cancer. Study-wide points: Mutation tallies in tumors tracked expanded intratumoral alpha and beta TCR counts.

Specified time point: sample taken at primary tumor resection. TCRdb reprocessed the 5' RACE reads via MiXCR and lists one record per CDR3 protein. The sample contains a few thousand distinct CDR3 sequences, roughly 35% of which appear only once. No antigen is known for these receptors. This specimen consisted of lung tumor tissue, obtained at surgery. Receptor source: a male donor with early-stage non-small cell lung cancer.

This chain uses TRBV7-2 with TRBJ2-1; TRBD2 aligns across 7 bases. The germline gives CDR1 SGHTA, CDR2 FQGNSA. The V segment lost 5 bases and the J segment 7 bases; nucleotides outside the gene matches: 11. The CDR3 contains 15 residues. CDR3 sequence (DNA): TGTGCCAGCAGCAACAACCGGGTAGCGGGTAATGAGCAGTTCTTC. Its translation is CASSNNRVAGNEQFF.

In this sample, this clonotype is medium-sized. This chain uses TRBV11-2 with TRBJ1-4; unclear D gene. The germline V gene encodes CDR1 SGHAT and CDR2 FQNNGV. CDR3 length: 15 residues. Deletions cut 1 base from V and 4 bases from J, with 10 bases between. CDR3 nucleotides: TGTGCCAGCAGCTTAGTGGCAGCGAGTAATGAAAAACTGTTTTTT. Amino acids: CASSLVAASNEKLFF.

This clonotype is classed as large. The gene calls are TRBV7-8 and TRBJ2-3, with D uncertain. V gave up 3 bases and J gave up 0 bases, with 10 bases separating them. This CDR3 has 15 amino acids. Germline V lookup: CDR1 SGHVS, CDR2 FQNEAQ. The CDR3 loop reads CASSLLRKSTDTQYF. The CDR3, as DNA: TGTGCCAGCAGCTTGCTGCGCAAGAGCACAGATACGCAGTATTTT. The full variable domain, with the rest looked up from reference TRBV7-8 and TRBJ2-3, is GAGVSQSPRYKVAKRGQDVALRCDPISGHVSLFWYQQALGQGPEFLTYFQNEAQLDKSGLPSDRFFAERPEGSVSTLKIQRTQQEDSAVYLCASSLLRKSTDTQYFGPGTRLTVL.

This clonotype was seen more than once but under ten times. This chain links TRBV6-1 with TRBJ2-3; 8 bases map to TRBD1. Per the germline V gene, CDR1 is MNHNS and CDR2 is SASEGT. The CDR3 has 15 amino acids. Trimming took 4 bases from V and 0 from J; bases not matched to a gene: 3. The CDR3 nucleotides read TGTGCCAGCAGTGGACGGACAGGGAGCACAGATACGCAGTATTTT. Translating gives CASSGRTGSTDTQYF.

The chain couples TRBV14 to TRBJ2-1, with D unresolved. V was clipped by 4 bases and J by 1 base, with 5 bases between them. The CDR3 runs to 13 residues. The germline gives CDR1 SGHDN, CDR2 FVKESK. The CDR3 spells CASSPTSYNEQFF. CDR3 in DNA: TGTGCCAGCAGCCCAACTTCCTACAATGAGCAGTTCTTC.

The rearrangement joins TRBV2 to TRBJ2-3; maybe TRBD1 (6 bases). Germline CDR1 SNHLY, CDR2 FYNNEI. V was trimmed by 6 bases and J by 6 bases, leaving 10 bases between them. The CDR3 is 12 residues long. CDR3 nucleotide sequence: TGTGCCAGCAGGGGGGCAGGGGATACGCAGTATTTT. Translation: CASRGAGDTQYF.

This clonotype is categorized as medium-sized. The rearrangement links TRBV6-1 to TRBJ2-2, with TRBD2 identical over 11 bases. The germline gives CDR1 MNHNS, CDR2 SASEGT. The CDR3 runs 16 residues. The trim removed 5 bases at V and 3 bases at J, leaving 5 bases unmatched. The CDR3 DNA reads TGTGCCAGCAGTTCACTAGCGGGAGCCCACACCGGGGAGCTGTTTTTT. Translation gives CASSSLAGAHTGELFF.

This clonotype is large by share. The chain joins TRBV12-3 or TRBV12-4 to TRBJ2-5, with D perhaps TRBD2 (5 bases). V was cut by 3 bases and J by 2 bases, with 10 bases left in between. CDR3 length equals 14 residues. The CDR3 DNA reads TGTGCCAGCAGTTTGAGGTCGGGGCAAGAGACCCAGTACTTC. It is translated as CASSLRSGQETQYF.

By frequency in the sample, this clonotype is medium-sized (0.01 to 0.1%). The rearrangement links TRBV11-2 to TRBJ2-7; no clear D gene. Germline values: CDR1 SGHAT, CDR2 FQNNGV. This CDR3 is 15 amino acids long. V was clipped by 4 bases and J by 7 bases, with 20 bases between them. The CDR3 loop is CASSSLGRLSEEQYF. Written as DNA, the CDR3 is TGTGCCAGCAGCTCCCTAGGACGGCTATCAGAAGAGCAGTACTTC.

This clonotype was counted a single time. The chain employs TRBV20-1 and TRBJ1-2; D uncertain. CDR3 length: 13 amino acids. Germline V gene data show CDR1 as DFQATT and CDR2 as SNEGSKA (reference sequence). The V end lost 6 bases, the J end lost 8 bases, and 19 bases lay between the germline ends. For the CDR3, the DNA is TGCAGTGCCCTCCCGGACCCTTCGCCGGGCTACACCTTC. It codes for CSALPDPSPGYTF.

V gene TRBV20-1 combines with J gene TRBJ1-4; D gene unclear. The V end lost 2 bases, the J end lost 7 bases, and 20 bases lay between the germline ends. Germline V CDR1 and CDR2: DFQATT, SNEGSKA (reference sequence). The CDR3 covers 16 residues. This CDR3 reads CSARPPLRDLGEKLFF. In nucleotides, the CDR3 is TGCAGTGCTAGACCCCCCCTGAGGGATCTCGGTGAAAAACTGTTTTTT.

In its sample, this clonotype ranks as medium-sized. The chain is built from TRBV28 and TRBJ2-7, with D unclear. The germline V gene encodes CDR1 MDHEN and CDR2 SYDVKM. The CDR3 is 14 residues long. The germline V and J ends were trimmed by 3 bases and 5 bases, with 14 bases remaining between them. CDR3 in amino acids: CASSLWLVKNEQYF. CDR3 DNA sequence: TGTGCCAGCAGTTTGTGGCTAGTTAAGAACGAGCAGTACTTC.

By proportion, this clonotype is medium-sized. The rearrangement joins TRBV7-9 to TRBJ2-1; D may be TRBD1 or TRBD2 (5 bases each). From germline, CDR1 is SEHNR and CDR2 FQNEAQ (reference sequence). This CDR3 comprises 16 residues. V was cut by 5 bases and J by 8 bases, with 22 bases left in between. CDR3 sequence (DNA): TGTGCCAGCAGCGCAAATTCGGACGCCCGAGGGGATGAGCAGTTCTTC. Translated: CASSANSDARGDEQFF.

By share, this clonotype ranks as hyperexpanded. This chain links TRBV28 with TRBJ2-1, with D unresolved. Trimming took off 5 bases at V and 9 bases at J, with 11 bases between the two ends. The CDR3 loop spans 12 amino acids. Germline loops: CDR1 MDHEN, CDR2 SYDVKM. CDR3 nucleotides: TGTGCCAGCAGTCCCGGAGTCAGTGAGCAGTTCTTC. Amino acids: CASSPGVSEQFF.

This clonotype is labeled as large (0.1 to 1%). As DNA, the CDR3 is TGTGCCAGCAGCGCGGGACAAAACAATGAGCAGTTCTTC. It is translated as CASSAGQNNEQFF. V usage is TRBV11-2 and J usage is TRBJ2-1; the D gene could be TRBD1 or TRBD2 (6 bases each). Germline-derived CDR1 and CDR2 are SGHAT and FQNNGV. The CDR3 length is 13 residues. V lost 5 bases, J lost 5 bases, and 10 bases lay in between. Using reference TRBV11-2 and TRBJ2-1 for the parts outside the CDR3, the full variable domain is EAGVAQSPRYKIIEKRQSVAFWCNPISGHATLYWYQQILGQGPKLLIQFQNNGVVDDSQLPKDRFSAERLKGVDSTLKIQPAKLEDSAVYLCASSAGQNNEQFFGPGTRLTVL.

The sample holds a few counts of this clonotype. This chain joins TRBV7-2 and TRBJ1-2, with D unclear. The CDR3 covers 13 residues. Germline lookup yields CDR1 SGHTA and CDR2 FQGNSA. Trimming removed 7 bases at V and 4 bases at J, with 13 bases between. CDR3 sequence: CASTTGIGYGYTF. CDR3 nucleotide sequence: TGTGCCAGCACCACCGGCATTGGCTATGGCTACACCTTC.

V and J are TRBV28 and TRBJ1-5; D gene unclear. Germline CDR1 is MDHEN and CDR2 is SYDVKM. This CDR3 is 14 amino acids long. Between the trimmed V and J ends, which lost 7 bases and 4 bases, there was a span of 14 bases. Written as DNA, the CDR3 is TGTGCCAGCATAACCTTCGGGGAAAATCAGCCCCAGCATTTT. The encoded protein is CASITFGENQPQHF.

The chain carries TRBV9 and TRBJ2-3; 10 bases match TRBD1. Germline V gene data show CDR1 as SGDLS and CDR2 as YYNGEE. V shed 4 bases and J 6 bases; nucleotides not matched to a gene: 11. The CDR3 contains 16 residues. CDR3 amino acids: CASSRRQGALGDTQYF. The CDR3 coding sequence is TGTGCCAGCAGCAGGCGACAGGGGGCCCTAGGGGATACGCAGTATTTT. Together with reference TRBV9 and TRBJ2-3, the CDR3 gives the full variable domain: DSGVTQTPKHLITATGQRVTLRCSPRSGDLSVYWYQQSLDQGLQFLIQYYNGEERAKGNILERFSAQQFPDLHSELNLSSLELGDSALYFCASSRRQGALGDTQYFGPGTRLTVL.

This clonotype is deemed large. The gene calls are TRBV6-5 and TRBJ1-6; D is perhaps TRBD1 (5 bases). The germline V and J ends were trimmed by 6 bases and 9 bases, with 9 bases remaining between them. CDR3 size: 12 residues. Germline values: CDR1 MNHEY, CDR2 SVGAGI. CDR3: CASSREASPLHF. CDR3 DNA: TGTGCCAGCAGCAGGGAGGCTTCACCCCTCCACTTT.

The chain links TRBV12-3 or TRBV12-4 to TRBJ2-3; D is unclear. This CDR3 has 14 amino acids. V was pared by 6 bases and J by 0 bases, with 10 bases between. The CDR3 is CASSGPDSTDTQYF. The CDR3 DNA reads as TGTGCCAGCAGCGGACCCGATAGCACAGATACGCAGTATTTT.

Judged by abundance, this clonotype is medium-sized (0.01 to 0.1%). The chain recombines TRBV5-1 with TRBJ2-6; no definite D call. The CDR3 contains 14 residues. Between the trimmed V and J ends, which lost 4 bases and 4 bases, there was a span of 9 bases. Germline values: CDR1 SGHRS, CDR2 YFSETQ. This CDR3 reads CASSPTEGANVLTF. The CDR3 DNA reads TGCGCCAGCAGCCCGACCGAGGGGGCCAACGTCCTGACTTTC.